This passage covers 9 T cell receptor beta chains from one sample sequenced in a study of cytomegalovirus exposure and HLA in healthy donors. Measured with immunoSEQ multiplex PCR; TCRdb has only the in-frame clones, and not every one. The table includes approximately 300,000 clones, roughly 89% detected once. The material sequenced was PBMCs. The receptor source for this set is a woman aged 18-29 years in good health and CMV-seronegative.

The V gene is TRBV30, the J gene TRBJ2-7, with TRBD1 identical over 11 bases. The CDR3 runs 14 residues. Germline V gives CDR1 GTSNPN, CDR2 SVGIG (reference sequence). With 2 bases clipped from V and 7 bases from J, the junction kept 7 bases outside the gene matches. The CDR3 DNA sequence: TGTGCCTGGAGTACAGGACAGGGGGCGAAAGAGCAGTACTTC. Its protein product is CAWSTGQGAKEQYF.

This clone was found a few times. V usage is TRBV10-3 and J usage is TRBJ2-3; maybe TRBD2 (5 bases). The CDR3 is 17 amino acids. Germline assignment: CDR1 ENHRY and CDR2 SYGVKD. V was shortened by 0 bases and J by 1 base, with 14 bases between the two germline ends. CDR3 sequence reads: CAISESLSTGGTDTQYF. The CDR3, as DNA: TGTGCCATCAGTGAGTCGCTATCCACCGGGGGCACAGATACGCAGTATTTT.

This chain links TRBV4-3 with TRBJ2-1, with TRBD2 matching over 8 bases. This CDR3 has 15 residues. Germline CDR1 is LGHNA and CDR2 is YSLEER. The V and J ends lost 4 bases and 5 bases, in that order; junction bases with no gene match: 7. In DNA, the CDR3 is TGCGCCAGCAGCCCTCTAGCGGGCCTAAACAATGAGCAGTTCTTC. Protein product: CASSPLAGLNNEQFF.

This sequence joins TRBV6-6 and TRBJ2-3; 7 bases agree with TRBD2. The germline gives CDR1 MNHNY, CDR2 SVGAGI (reference sequence). This CDR3 comprises 11 residues. J lost 9 bases, V lost 4 bases, and 1 base had no gene match. Here the CDR3 reads CASSSGGTQYF. The CDR3 nucleotides are TGTGCCAGCAGTTCCGGGGGGACGCAGTATTTT.

This chain joins TRBV4-1 and TRBJ1-5, with 7 nucleotides matching TRBD1. The CDR3 has 15 amino acids. Germline-derived CDR1 and CDR2 are MGHRA and YSYEKL. The V and J ends lost 1 base and 6 bases, in that order; junction bases with no gene match: 6. The CDR3 DNA reads as TGCGCCAGCAGCCAAGGGGTCAGGGGGGCTCAGCCCCAGCATTTT. Amino acids: CASSQGVRGAQPQHF.

The chain combines TRBV25-1 with TRBJ2-3, with 12 bases aligning to TRBD1. The CDR3 is made up of 18 amino acids. Unmatched junction bases numbered 5, after V lost 0 bases and J lost 1 base. Germline CDR1 MGHDK, CDR2 SYGVNS. CDR3 nucleotides: TGTGCCAGCAGTGAATATGAAGGGACAGGGGGCCGCACAGATACGCAGTATTTT. It codes for CASSEYEGTGGRTDTQYF.

The chain carries TRBV6-1 and TRBJ2-5; 11 bases map to TRBD1. CDR1 is MNHNS, CDR2 SASEGT, per germline. The CDR3 consists of 14 residues. With 5 bases clipped from V and 5 bases from J, the junction kept 4 bases outside the gene matches. Here the CDR3 reads CASSPGQGEETQYF. The CDR3 nucleotides are TGTGCCAGCAGTCCGGGACAGGGGGAGGAGACCCAGTACTTC.

This sequence joins TRBV4-3 and TRBJ2-2; D remains unclear. The germline V and J ends were trimmed by 0 bases and 3 bases, with 11 bases remaining between them. Germline V gene lookup returns CDR1 LGHNA and CDR2 YSLEER. This CDR3 is built from 16 residues. The CDR3 coding sequence is TGCGCCAGCAGCCAAGAAGCCGATACCTACACCGGGGAGCTGTTTTTT. Its protein product is CASSQEADTYTGELFF.

The V and J genes are TRBV6-5 and TRBJ1-2; no clear D gene. Germline CDR1 reads MNHEY; CDR2 reads SVGAGI. This CDR3 region has 14 residues. V was pared by 2 bases and J by 4 bases, with 11 bases between. This CDR3 is CASSYRSRFYGYTF. CDR3 in DNA: TGTGCCAGCAGTTACCGTTCGAGATTCTATGGCTACACCTTC.